Listed below are T cell receptor beta chains from one sample, sequenced in a study of cytomegalovirus exposure and HLA in healthy donors. The method was immunoSEQ multiplex PCR; TCRdb's version includes in-frame clones alone and lacks a portion of them. The sample lists about 170,000 clones; 85% were seen once. Sequenced: PBMCs. These receptors were obtained from a man aged 25-45 years in good health and CMV-seropositive. The CDR3 runs from the conserved cysteine through the conserved F or W. Fields, in order: clone size, V gene, D gene, J gene, CDR3 protein, CDR3 DNA. D genes are given only for firm matches. Only some rows state a clone size, as once, few, many or a class for expanded clones.

clone_size: once
v_call: TRBV29-1
d_call: TRBD2
j_call: TRBJ2-2
cdr3_aa: CSVGGLAGGQTGELFF
cdr3_nt: TGCAGCGTGGGAGGACTAGCGGGAGGTCAGACCGGGGAGCTGTTTTTT

clone_size: once
v_call: TRBV2
d_call: TRBD1
j_call: TRBJ2-5
cdr3_aa: CASTEKGQGTETQYF
cdr3_nt: TGTGCCAGCACCGAGAAGGGACAGGGAACAGAGACCCAGTACTTC

clone_size: .
v_call: TRBV7-6
d_call: .
j_call: TRBJ2-1
cdr3_aa: CASSFVRGSGHEQFF
cdr3_nt: TGTGCCAGCAGCTTCGTTCGAGGGAGTGGGCATGAGCAGTTCTTC

clone_size: .
v_call: TRBV4-3
d_call: TRBD1
j_call: TRBJ1-2
cdr3_aa: CASRPTYTGGTNYGYTF
cdr3_nt: TGCGCCAGCAGACCGACTTACACAGGGGGGACTAACTATGGCTACACCTTC

clone_size: .
v_call: TRBV18
d_call: .
j_call: TRBJ1-4
cdr3_aa: CASSVATNEKLFF
cdr3_nt: TGTGCCAGCTCCGTTGCAACTAATGAAAAACTGTTTTTT

clone_size: few
v_call: TRBV10-3
d_call: .
j_call: TRBJ2-3
cdr3_aa: CAISESRDFYTDTQYF
cdr3_nt: TGTGCCATCAGTGAGTCGAGAGACTTTTACACAGATACGCAGTATTTT

clone_size: .
v_call: TRBV11-2
d_call: .
j_call: TRBJ1-3
cdr3_aa: CASSLDHRRGNTIYF
cdr3_nt: TGTGCCAGCAGCTTAGATCATCGGAGGGGAAACACCATATATTTT

clone_size: .
v_call: TRBV28
d_call: TRBD1
j_call: TRBJ1-5
cdr3_aa: CASSLLGQGYQPQHF
cdr3_nt: TGTGCCAGCAGTTTATTGGGACAGGGATATCAGCCCCAGCATTTT

clone_size: once
v_call: TRBV6-6
d_call: .
j_call: TRBJ1-5
cdr3_aa: CASSYSSVGGQPQHF
cdr3_nt: TGTGCCAGCAGTTACTCGAGTGTAGGAGGGCAGCCCCAGCATTTT

clone_size: .
v_call: TRBV10-1
d_call: .
j_call: TRBJ2-5
cdr3_aa: CASSRTVGETQYF
cdr3_nt: TGCGCCAGCAGCAGGACAGTAGGAGAGACCCAGTACTTC